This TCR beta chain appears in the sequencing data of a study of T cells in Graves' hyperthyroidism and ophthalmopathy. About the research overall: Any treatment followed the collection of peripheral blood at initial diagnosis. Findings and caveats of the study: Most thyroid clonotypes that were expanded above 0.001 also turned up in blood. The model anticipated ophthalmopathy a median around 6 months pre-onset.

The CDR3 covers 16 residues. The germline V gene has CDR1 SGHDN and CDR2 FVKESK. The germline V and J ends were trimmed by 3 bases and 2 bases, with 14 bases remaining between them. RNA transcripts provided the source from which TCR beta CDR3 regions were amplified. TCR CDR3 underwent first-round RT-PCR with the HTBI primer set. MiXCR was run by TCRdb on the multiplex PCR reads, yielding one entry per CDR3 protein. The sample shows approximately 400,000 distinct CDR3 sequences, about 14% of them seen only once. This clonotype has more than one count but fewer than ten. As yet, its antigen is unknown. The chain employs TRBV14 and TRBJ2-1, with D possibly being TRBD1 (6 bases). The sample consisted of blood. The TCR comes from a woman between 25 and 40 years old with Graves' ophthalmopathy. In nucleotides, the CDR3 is TGTGCCAGCAGCCACACCGGGACACACACCTACAATGAGCAGTTCTTC. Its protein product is CASSHTGTHTYNEQFF.